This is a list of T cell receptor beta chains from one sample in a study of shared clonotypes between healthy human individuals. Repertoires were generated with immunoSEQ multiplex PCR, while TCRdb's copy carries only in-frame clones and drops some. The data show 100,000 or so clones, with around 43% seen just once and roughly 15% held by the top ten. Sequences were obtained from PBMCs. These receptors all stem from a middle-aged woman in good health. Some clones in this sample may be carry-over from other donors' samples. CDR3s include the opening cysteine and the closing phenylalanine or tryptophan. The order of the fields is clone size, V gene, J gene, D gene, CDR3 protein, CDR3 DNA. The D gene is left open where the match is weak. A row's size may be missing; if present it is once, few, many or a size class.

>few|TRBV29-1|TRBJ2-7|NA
CSVAKGSDYSSTYEQYF
TGCAGCGTTGCCAAAGGGTCGGACTATTCCTCAACCTACGAGCAGTACTTC
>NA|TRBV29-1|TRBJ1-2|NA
CSVDTQEDYGYTF
TGCAGCGTTGATACGCAGGAGGACTATGGCTACACCTTC
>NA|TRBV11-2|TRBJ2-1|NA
CASSFRGSYNEQFF
TGTGCCAGCAGCTTCAGAGGCTCCTACAATGAGCAGTTCTTC
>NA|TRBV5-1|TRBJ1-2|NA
CASSLGLLDYGYTF
TGCGCCAGCAGCTTGGGCCTGCTGGACTATGGCTACACCTTC
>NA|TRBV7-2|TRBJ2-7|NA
CASSQSSTSYEQYF
TGTGCCAGCAGTCAATCCAGCACGAGCTACGAGCAGTACTTC
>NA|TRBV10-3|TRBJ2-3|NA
CAISERHSTDTQYF
TGTGCCATCAGTGAGCGACACAGCACAGATACGCAGTATTTT
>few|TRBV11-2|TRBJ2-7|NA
CASSFDRWIYEQYF
TGTGCCAGCAGCTTTGACAGGTGGATCTACGAGCAGTACTTC
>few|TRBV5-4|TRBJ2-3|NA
CASSQDWGTTQYF
TGTGCCAGCAGCCAAGATTGGGGAACTACGCAGTATTTT
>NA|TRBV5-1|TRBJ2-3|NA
CASSLVGVQDTQYF
TGCGCCAGCAGCTTGGTCGGGGTACAAGATACGCAGTATTTT
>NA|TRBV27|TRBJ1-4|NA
CASSGGAVGKLFF
TGTGCCAGCTCTGGCGGGGCAGTTGGAAAACTGTTTTTT
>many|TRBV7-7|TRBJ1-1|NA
CASSPLMNTEAFF
TGTGCCAGCAGTCCCCTTATGAACACTGAAGCTTTCTTT
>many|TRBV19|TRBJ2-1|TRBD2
CASSGETSGSYEQFF
TGTGCCAGTAGTGGGGAGACTAGCGGGAGTTATGAGCAGTTCTTC
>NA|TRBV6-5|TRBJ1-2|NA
CASREPGSNYGYTF
TGTGCCAGCAGAGAACCAGGGTCTAACTATGGCTACACCTTC
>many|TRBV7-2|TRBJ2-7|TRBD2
CASSLASGRYEQYF
TGTGCCAGCAGCTTGGCTAGCGGGAGGTACGAGCAGTACTTC